The 5 T cell receptor beta chains reported below all come from one sample, sequenced in a study of blood T cells in healthy people across ages. The second PCR ran about 6 to 12 cycles with a sample-barcoded 5' primer and J-beta primers. MiXCR was run by TCRdb on the 5' RACE reads, yielding one entry per CDR3 protein. The sample has about 780,000 distinct CDR3 sequences, around 62% seen once. Sequenced material: blood. The receptors were sampled from a young man in good health.

This clonotype was observed a single time. V is TRBV6-5 and J is TRBJ2-2, with 8 bases matching TRBD1. The CDR3 sequence is 17 residues long. Germline-derived CDR1 and CDR2 are MNHEY and SVGAGI. Trimming cost V 2 bases and J 3 bases; bases outside gene matches: 8. The CDR3 bases are TGTGCCAGCAGTTACCCTACAAAGACAGGGGACACCGGGGAGCTGTTTTTT. Translation gives CASSYPTKTGDTGELFF.

The chain employs TRBV7-6 and TRBJ1-4; 7 bases map to TRBD1. This CDR3 has 15 residues. Per germline, CDR1 SGHVS and CDR2 FNYEAQ. Trimming took 5 bases from V and 3 from J; bases not matched to a gene: 6. CDR3 residues: CASSASTGPNEKLFF. The CDR3 nucleotides are TGTGCCAGCAGCGCATCGACAGGGCCTAATGAAAAACTGTTTTTT.

The chain joins TRBV6-6 to TRBJ2-7; 8 bases map to TRBD1. CDR1 and CDR2 from the germline V gene are MNHNY and SVGAGI (reference sequence). The CDR3 is 15 residues long. The V and J ends lost 3 bases and 2 bases, in that order; junction bases with no gene match: 6. CDR3 nucleotide sequence: TGTGCCAGCAGTTATCCGGGGACAGGCCCCTACGAGCAGTACTTC. Its translation is CASSYPGTGPYEQYF.

The table lists this clonotype with a few counts. The chain links TRBV5-6 to TRBJ2-7; D unresolved. V was trimmed by 0 bases and J by 5 bases, leaving 9 bases between them. From germline, CDR1 is SGHDT and CDR2 YYEEEE. The CDR3 spans 13 residues. Here the CDR3 DNA reads TGTGCCAGCAGCTTGGAACGGAGCGACGAGCAGTACTTC. Translating gives CASSLERSDEQYF.

CDR3 in amino acids: CASSSSPGTGEYEQYF. Written as DNA, the CDR3 is TGTGCCAGCAGTTCCTCTCCCGGGACAGGGGAGTACGAGCAGTACTTC. This chain uses TRBV6-2 or TRBV6-3 with TRBJ2-7, with 10 bases that match TRBD1. CDR1 and CDR2 from the germline V gene are MNHEY and SVGEGT. The V and J ends lost 4 bases and 4 bases, in that order; junction bases with no gene match: 10. CDR3 length: 16 amino acids.